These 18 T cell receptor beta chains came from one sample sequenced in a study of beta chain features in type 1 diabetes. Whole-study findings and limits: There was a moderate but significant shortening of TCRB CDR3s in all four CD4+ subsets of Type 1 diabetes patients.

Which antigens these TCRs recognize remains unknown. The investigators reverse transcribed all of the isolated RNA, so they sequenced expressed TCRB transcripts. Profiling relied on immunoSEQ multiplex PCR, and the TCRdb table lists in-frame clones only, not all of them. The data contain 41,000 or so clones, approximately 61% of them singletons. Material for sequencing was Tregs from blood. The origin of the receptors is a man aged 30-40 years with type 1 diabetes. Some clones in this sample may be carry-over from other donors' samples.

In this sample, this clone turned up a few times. CDR3 nucleotide sequence: TGTGCCAGCAGCTTAAGACAGGGTACAGATACGCAGTATTTT. It translates to CASSLRQGTDTQYF. The chain links TRBV7-2 to TRBJ2-3, with TRBD1 identical over 7 bases. The CDR3 totals 14 residues. V was clipped by 2 bases and J by 3 bases; unmatched bases: 2. Germline CDR1 reads SGHTA; CDR2 reads FQGNSA.

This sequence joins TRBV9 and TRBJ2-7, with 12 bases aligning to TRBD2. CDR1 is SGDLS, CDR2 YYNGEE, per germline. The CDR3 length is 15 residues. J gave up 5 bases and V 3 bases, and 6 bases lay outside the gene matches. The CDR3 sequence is CASSAMTSGGNEQYF. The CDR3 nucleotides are TGTGCCAGCAGCGCCATGACTAGCGGGGGTAACGAGCAGTACTTC.

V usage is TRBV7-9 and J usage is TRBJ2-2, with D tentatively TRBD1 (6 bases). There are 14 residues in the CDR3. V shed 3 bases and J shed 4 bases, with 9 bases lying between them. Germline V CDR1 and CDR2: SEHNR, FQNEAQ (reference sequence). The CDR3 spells CASSFGQSTGELFF. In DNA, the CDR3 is TGTGCCAGCAGCTTTGGACAGAGCACCGGGGAGCTGTTTTTT. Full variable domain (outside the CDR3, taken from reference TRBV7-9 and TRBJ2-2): DTGVSQNPRHKITKRGQNVTFRCDPISEHNRLYWYRQTLGQGPEFLTYFQNEAQLEKSRLLSDRFSAERPKGSFSTLEIQRTEQGDSAMYLCASSFGQSTGELFFGEGSRLTVL.

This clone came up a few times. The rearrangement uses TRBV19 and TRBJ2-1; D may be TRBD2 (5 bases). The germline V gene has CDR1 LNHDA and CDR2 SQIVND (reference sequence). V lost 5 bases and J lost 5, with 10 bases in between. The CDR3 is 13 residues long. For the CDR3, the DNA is TGTGCCAGTAGTTCCCGGGGAAACAATGAGCAGTTCTTC. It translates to CASSSRGNNEQFF.

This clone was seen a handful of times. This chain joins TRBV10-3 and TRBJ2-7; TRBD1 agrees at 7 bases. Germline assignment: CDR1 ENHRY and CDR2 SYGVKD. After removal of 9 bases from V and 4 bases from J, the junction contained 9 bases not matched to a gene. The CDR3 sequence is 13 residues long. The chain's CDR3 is CAMRQGGGYEQYF. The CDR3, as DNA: TGTGCCATGAGACAGGGTGGGGGTTACGAGCAGTACTTC.

The CDR3 spells CAISEFNSGGLINTQYF. CDR3 DNA: TGTGCCATCAGTGAGTTCAATAGCGGGGGGCTCATAAATACGCAGTATTTT. V gene TRBV10-3 combines with J gene TRBJ2-3; 10 bases match TRBD2. Germline CDR1 and CDR2: ENHRY and SYGVKD. The CDR3 spans 17 residues. V shed 1 base, J shed 7 bases, and the junction held 11 bases outside the gene matches.

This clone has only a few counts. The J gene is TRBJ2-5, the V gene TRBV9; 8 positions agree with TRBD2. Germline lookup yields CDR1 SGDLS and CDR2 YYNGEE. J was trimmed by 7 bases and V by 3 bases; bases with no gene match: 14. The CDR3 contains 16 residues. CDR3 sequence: CASSGGGSGVPGTQYF. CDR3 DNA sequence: TGTGCCAGCAGCGGGGGCGGTAGCGGGGTCCCCGGGACCCAGTACTTC.

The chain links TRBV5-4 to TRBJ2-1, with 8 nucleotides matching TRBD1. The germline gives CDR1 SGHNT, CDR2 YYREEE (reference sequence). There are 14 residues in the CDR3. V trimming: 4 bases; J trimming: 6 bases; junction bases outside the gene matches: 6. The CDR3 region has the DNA TGTGCCAGCAGCACAGGACAGGGCCGCAATGAGCAGTTCTTC. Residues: CASSTGQGRNEQFF.

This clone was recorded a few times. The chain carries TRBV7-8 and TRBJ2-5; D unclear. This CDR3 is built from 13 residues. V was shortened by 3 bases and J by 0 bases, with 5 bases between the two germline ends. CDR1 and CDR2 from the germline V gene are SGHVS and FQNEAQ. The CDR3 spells CASSFPDQETQYF. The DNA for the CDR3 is TGTGCCAGCAGCTTTCCGGACCAAGAGACCCAGTACTTC.

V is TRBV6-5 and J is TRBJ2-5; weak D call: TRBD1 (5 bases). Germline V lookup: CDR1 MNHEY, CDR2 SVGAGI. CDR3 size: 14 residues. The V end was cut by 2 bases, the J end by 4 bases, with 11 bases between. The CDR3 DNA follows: TGTGCCAGCAGTTACAATGATCAGGGAGAGACCCAGTACTTC. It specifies CASSYNDQGETQYF.

The CDR3 DNA reads as TGTGCCAGCAGCGCCAGGACAGGGGGGGGTGGGGAGACCCAGTACTTC. Translated: CASSARTGGGGETQYF. This chain joins TRBV7-2 and TRBJ2-5, with TRBD1 matching over 10 bases. The length of the CDR3 is 16 residues. Germline assignment: CDR1 SGHTA and CDR2 FQGNSA. V dropped 5 bases and J dropped 5; count of bases not matched to a gene: 11.

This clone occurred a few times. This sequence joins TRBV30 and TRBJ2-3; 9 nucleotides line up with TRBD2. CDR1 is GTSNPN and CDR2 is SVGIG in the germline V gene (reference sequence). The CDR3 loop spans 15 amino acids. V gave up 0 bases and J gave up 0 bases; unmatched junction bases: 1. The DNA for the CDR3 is TGTGCCTGGAGTGTGCTAGCGGGGAGCACAGATACGCAGTATTTT. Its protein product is CAWSVLAGSTDTQYF. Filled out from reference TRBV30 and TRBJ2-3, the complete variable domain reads SQTIHQWPATLVQPVGSPLSLECTVEGTSNPNLYWYRQAAGRGLQLLFYSVGIGQISSEVPQNLSASRPQDRQFILSSKKLLLSDSGFYLCAWSVLAGSTDTQYFGPGTRLTVL.

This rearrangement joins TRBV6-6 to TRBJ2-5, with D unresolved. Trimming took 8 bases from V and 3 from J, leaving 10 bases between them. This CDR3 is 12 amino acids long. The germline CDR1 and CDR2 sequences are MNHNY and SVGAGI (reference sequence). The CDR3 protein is CASGQTEETQYF. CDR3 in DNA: TGTGCCAGCGGGCAGACGGAAGAGACCCAGTACTTC.

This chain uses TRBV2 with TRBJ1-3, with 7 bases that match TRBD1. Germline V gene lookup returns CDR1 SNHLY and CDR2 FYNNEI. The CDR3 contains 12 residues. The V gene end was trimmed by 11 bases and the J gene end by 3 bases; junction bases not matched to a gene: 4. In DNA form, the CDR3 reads TGTGCCGGAGGACAGGTTGGAAACACCATATATTTT. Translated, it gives CAGGQVGNTIYF.

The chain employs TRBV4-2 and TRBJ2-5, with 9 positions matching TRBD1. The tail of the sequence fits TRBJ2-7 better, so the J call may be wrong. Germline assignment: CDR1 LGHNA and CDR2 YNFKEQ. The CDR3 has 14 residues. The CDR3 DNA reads TGTGCCAGCAGCGTCGGACAGGGGCTCTACGAGCAGTACTTC. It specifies CASSVGQGLYEQYF.

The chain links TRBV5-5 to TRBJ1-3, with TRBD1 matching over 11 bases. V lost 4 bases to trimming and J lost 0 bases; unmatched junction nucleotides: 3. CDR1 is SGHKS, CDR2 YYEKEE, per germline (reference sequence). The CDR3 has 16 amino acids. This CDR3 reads CASSRDRGSSGNTIYF. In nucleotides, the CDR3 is TGTGCCAGCAGCAGGGACAGGGGGAGCTCTGGAAACACCATATATTTT.

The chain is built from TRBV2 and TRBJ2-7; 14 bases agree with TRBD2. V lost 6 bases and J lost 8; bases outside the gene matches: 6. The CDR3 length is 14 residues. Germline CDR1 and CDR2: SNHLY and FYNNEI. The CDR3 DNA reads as TGTGCCAGCAGGCCGGGACTAGCGGGGGTACAGCAGTACTTC. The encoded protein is CASRPGLAGVQQYF.

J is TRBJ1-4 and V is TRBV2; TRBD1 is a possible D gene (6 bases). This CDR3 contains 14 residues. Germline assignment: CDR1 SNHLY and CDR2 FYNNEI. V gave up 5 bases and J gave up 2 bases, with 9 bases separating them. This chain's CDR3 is CASSPGQTNEKLFF. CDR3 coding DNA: TGTGCCAGCAGTCCCGGACAGACTAATGAAAAACTGTTTTTT.